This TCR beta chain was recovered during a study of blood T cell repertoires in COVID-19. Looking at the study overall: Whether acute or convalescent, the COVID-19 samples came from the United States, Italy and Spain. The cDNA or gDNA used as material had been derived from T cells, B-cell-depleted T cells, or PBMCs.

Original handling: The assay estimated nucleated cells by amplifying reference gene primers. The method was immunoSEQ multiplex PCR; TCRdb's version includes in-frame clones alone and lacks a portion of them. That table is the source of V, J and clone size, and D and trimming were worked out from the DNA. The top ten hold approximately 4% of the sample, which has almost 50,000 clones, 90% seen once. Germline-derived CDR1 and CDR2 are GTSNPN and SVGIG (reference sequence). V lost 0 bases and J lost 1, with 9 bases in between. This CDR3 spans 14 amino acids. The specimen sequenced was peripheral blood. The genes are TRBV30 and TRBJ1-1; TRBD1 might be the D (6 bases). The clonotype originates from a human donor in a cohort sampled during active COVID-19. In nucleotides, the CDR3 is TGTGCCTGGAGTGTAGGGGGTGGGAACACTGAAGCTTTCTTT. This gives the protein CAWSVGGGNTEAFF.